Shown below are 3 T cell receptor beta chains from a single sample sequenced in a study of T cell changes during pregnancy in multiple sclerosis. Only in-frame clones appear in the TCRdb table, and some are missing; sequencing was by immunoSEQ multiplex PCR. The sample carries tens of thousands of clones, approximately 90% recorded once. The source was peripheral blood, collected in the first trimester of pregnancy. These receptors came from a female donor with multiple sclerosis, enrolled in a pregnancy study.

This clone was observed once. The chain couples TRBV7-9 to TRBJ2-3, with 7 bases matching TRBD2. The germline CDR1 and CDR2 sequences are SEHNR and FQNEAQ (reference sequence). V was pared by 5 bases and J by 2 bases, with 10 bases of the junction left unmatched. The CDR3 spans 16 residues. Written as DNA, the CDR3 is TGTGCCAGCAGCCTAGGGCGGGGGATCAACACAGATACGCAGTATTTT. It is translated as CASSLGRGINTDTQYF.

The rearrangement joins TRBV4-3 to TRBJ1-5, with D uncertain. CDR3 length: 15 amino acids. Germline CDR1 is LGHNA and CDR2 is YSLEER. Trimming pared 0 bases from V and 4 bases from J, leaving 10 bases between. CDR3 bases: TGCGCCAGCAGCCAAGATAATGCCCTAAATCAGCCCCAGCATTTT. It translates to CASSQDNALNQPQHF.

The rearrangement links TRBV29-1 to TRBJ2-1; D remains ambiguous. Germline CDR1 and CDR2: SQVTM and ANQGSEA. V lost 4 bases and J lost 2, with 18 bases in between. The CDR3 is 16 residues long. CDR3 residues: CSVVVRLSYPYNEQFF. The CDR3 nucleotides are TGCAGCGTTGTCGTTCGTTTGTCCTACCCCTACAATGAGCAGTTCTTC.